One sample yielded the 23 T cell receptor beta chains listed below, sequenced in a study of blood T cell repertoires in COVID-19. Measured with immunoSEQ multiplex PCR; TCRdb has only the in-frame clones, and not every one. The sample consists of 90,000 to 130,000 clones, about two thirds of them appearing once. The sample consisted of peripheral blood. These receptors all stem from a woman in her thirties or forties with acute or convalescent COVID-19.

V gene TRBV7-3 combines with J gene TRBJ1-1; D gene ambiguous. Germline V CDR1 and CDR2: SGHTA, FQGTGA. CDR3 length: 13 residues. V shed 0 bases and J shed 4 bases, with 6 bases lying between them. As DNA, the CDR3 is TGTGCCAGCAGCTTAACGGGGAGCACTGAAGCTTTCTTT. It is translated as CASSLTGSTEAFF. The full variable domain, in which reference TRBV7-3 and TRBJ1-1 provide the parts outside the CDR3, is GAGVSQTPSNKVTEKGKYVELRCDPISGHTALYWYRQSLGQGPEFLIYFQGTGAADDSGLPNDRFFAVRPEGSVSTLKIQRTERGDSAVYLCASSLTGSTEAFFGQGTRLTVV.

V usage is TRBV5-1 and J usage is TRBJ2-5; 9 bases match TRBD2. This CDR3 has 15 residues. Per the germline V gene, CDR1 is SGHRS and CDR2 is YFSETQ. Trimming took 2 bases from V and 3 from J; bases not matched to a gene: 5. In DNA, the CDR3 is TGCGCCAGCAGCTTCTCGCGGGGGGGCGAAGAGACCCAGTACTTC. Translating gives CASSFSRGGEETQYF. Full variable domain (outside the CDR3, taken from reference TRBV5-1 and TRBJ2-5): KAGVTQTPRYLIKTRGQQVTLSCSPISGHRSVSWYQQTPGQGLQFLFEYFSETQRNKGNFPGRFSGRQFSNSRSEMNVSTLELGDSALYLCASSFSRGGEETQYFGPGTRLLVL.

The V and J genes are TRBV10-3 and TRBJ2-5; D might be TRBD1 (6 bases). Germline CDR1 and CDR2: ENHRY and SYGVKD. V was trimmed by 10 bases and J by 3 bases, leaving 15 bases between them. The CDR3 runs 13 residues. The chain's CDR3 is CASLGATKETQYF. CDR3 DNA sequence: TGTGCCAGCCTGGGGGCTACCAAAGAGACCCAGTACTTC.

The chain employs TRBV11-1 and TRBJ2-1; 8 positions agree with TRBD1. Looked up from germline, CDR1 is SGHAT and CDR2 is FQDESV (reference sequence). The ends lost 5 bases at V and 3 bases at J; junction bases unmatched: 6. The CDR3 runs 15 residues. The CDR3 region has the DNA TGTGCCAGCAGCCAAGACAGGGGCAGCTACAATGAGCAGTTCTTC. Translation gives CASSQDRGSYNEQFF.

The chain carries TRBV9 and TRBJ2-1; 7 nucleotides line up with TRBD1. Germline values: CDR1 SGDLS, CDR2 YYNGEE. Unmatched junction bases numbered 7, after V lost 4 bases and J lost 3 bases. The CDR3 has 15 amino acids. The CDR3 bases are TGTGCCAGCAGCCCCCGGGACAGACTCTACAATGAGCAGTTCTTC. Translation: CASSPRDRLYNEQFF.

This clone was counted ten times or more. The rearrangement uses TRBV6-5 and TRBJ2-7; TRBD1 is a possible D gene (6 bases). The CDR3 consists of 16 residues. CDR1 is MNHEY, CDR2 SVGAGI, per germline. Trimming stripped 0 bases from V and 1 base from J, with 13 bases between. In DNA, the CDR3 is TGTGCCAGCAGTTACTCGCCAGGGGCGGATTCCTACGAGCAGTACTTC. This sequence encodes CASSYSPGADSYEQYF.

The CDR3 sequence: CASSLNRDYEQYF. CDR3 sequence (DNA): TGTGCCAGCAGTTTAAACAGGGACTACGAGCAGTACTTC. The chain uses TRBV12-3 or TRBV12-4 and TRBJ2-7, with D perhaps matching TRBD1 (6 bases). Trimming took 2 bases from V and 3 from J, leaving 8 bases between them. The CDR3 contains 13 residues.

This chain links TRBV7-2 with TRBJ2-1; 11 nucleotides align to TRBD2. The germline CDR1 and CDR2 sequences are SGHTA and FQGNSA. This CDR3 region has 15 residues. J lost 3 bases, V lost 3 bases, and 1 base had no gene match. CDR3 sequence (DNA): TGTGCCAGCAGCTTTAGCGGGGGGGGCTACAATGAGCAGTTCTTC. It encodes CASSFSGGGYNEQFF.

The chain employs TRBV5-4 and TRBJ2-2, with TRBD1 matching 7 bases. Unmatched junction bases numbered 10, after V lost 1 base and J lost 1 base. Germline V CDR1 and CDR2: SGHNT, YYREEE (reference sequence). The CDR3 totals 18 residues. CDR3 loop: CASSLWPVGTENTGELFF. The CDR3 nucleotides are TGTGCCAGCAGCTTGTGGCCCGTGGGGACAGAGAACACCGGGGAGCTGTTTTTT.

This clone was seen a few times. The V gene is TRBV28, the J gene TRBJ1-5, with D tentatively TRBD1 (5 bases). Trimming left V 10 bases short and J 5 bases short, with 18 bases between. Germline V CDR1 and CDR2: MDHEN, SYDVKM. The CDR3 extends over 14 amino acids. CDR3 sequence (DNA): TGTGCCACAACGGGTTCCGGGACTTATCAGCCCCAGCATTTT. Protein product: CATTGSGTYQPQHF.

This clone was seen more than once but under ten times. V usage is TRBV20-1 and J usage is TRBJ2-3; D is ambiguous. Germline values: CDR1 DFQATT, CDR2 SNEGSKA (reference sequence). The CDR3 is made up of 10 amino acids. V lost 4 bases and J 3 bases, leaving 2 bases between the germline ends. The CDR3 DNA reads TGCAGTGCTACGACAGATACGCAGTATTTT. Amino acid sequence: CSATTDTQYF.

This clone has more than one count but fewer than ten. The V and J genes are TRBV7-3 and TRBJ1-6; TRBD1 matches 10 bases. The CDR3 contains 18 residues. V trimming: 5 bases; J trimming: 9 bases; junction bases outside the gene matches: 16. Germline lookup yields CDR1 SGHTA and CDR2 FQGTGA. CDR3 bases: TGTGCCAGCAGCCCGCCGGGACAGGGGTTTTTTTGTCGTTCACCCCTCCACTTT. Protein sequence: CASSPPGQGFFCRSPLHF.

There are a few counts of this clone. V is TRBV3-1 (or the pseudogene TRBV3-2) and J is TRBJ2-5, with 13 bases identical to TRBD2. The CDR3 consists of 15 residues. The germline V gene has CDR1 LGHDT and CDR2 YNNKEL (reference sequence). Unmatched junction bases numbered 7, after V lost 6 bases and J lost 6 bases. For the CDR3, the DNA is TGTGCCAGCAGTCCCTTGACTAGCGGGGGGCAGACCCAGTACTTC. It codes for CASSPLTSGGQTQYF.

The chain is built from TRBV5-1 and TRBJ2-3; D may be TRBD2 (5 bases). The length of the CDR3 is 15 residues. V shed 4 bases and J shed 3 bases, with 15 bases lying between them. The V gene's germline CDR1 is SGHRS and CDR2 YFSETQ. This chain's CDR3 is CASSPSPGETDTQYF. CDR3 nucleotides: TGCGCCAGCAGCCCCTCCCCCGGGGAGACAGATACGCAGTATTTT.

The V call is TRBV6-6, the J call TRBJ2-7; D is perhaps TRBD1 (5 bases). Trimming removed 2 bases from V and 4 bases from J, with 12 bases in between. This CDR3 is 14 amino acids long. Germline V gene lookup returns CDR1 MNHNY and CDR2 SVGAGI (reference sequence). CDR3 sequence (DNA): TGTGCCAGCAGTTACGGGCAGGGTGGGTACGAGCAGTACTTC. Residues: CASSYGQGGYEQYF.

The chain's CDR3 is CASSVDGIYGYTF. CDR3 coding DNA: TGTGCCAGCAGCGTAGACGGGATCTATGGCTACACCTTC. The genes are TRBV9 and TRBJ1-2; D is ambiguous. The V end lost 0 bases, the J end lost 4 bases, and 7 bases lay between the germline ends. CDR3 length: 13 amino acids. CDR1 SGDLS and CDR2 YYNGEE come from the germline V gene.

The rearrangement uses TRBV3-1 (or the pseudogene TRBV3-2) and TRBJ1-1; D is possibly TRBD1 (6 bases). CDR3 length equals 13 residues. Germline CDR1 and CDR2: LGHDT and YNNKEL (reference sequence). Deletions cut 0 bases from V and 11 bases from J, with 13 bases between. CDR3 DNA: TGTGCCAGCAGCCAAGATGGGGTAAGGGGGGCTTTCTTT. It encodes CASSQDGVRGAFF.

The chain has TRBV7-2 and TRBJ1-6; tentative D call: TRBD1 (6 bases). In germline, CDR1 is SGHTA, CDR2 FQGNSA. V lost 5 bases and J 7 bases, leaving 18 bases between the germline ends. The CDR3 spans 16 residues. The CDR3 sequence is CASSAWGGHRNSPLHF. The CDR3 coding sequence is TGTGCCAGCAGCGCCTGGGGGGGGCACAGAAATTCACCCCTCCACTTT.

The rearrangement joins TRBV6-2 or TRBV6-3 to TRBJ1-6, with 9 nucleotides matching TRBD1. V was clipped by 5 bases and J by 6 bases; unmatched bases: 5. The CDR3 spans 15 residues. Germline V gene sequence: CDR1 MNHEY, CDR2 SVGEGT. The CDR3 DNA follows: TGTGCCAGCAGTCAACCGGGACAGGGTAATTCACCCCTCCACTTT. Translation gives CASSQPGQGNSPLHF.

This clone was seen a handful of times. This chain connects TRBV2 to TRBJ2-3; D gene ambiguous. Trimming cost V 8 bases and J 5 bases, with 14 bases left between them. The CDR3 consists of 13 residues. The germline V gene encodes CDR1 SNHLY and CDR2 FYNNEI. CDR3 sequence: CASGEGSGDTQYF. CDR3 nucleotide sequence: TGTGCCAGCGGGGAAGGGTCGGGAGATACGCAGTATTTT.

This clone was observed a handful of times. The V call is TRBV7-9, the J call TRBJ2-7; the D gene is possibly TRBD2 (6 bases). CDR3 length equals 15 residues. With 3 bases removed from V and 0 bases from J, the gap between germline ends came to 12 bases. The germline gives CDR1 SEHNR, CDR2 FQNEAQ (reference sequence). CDR3: CASSFAGSSSYEQYF. DNA of the CDR3: TGTGCCAGCAGCTTCGCGGGATCCAGCTCCTACGAGCAGTACTTC.

This chain joins TRBV18 and TRBJ1-1; TRBD1 might be the D (5 bases). The V gene lost 5 bases and the J gene lost 4 bases, with 14 bases spanning the gap. This CDR3 has 14 residues. Germline-derived CDR1 and CDR2 are KGHSH and LQKENI. This CDR3 reads CASSSLERGTEAFF. Here the CDR3 DNA reads TGTGCCAGCTCATCCTTAGAAAGGGGCACTGAAGCTTTCTTT.

The chain couples TRBV21-1 to TRBJ1-6; the D call TRBD1 from the table was never checked on the DNA. TRBV21-1 is marked as a pseudogene. This CDR3 comprises 16 residues. In DNA, the CDR3 is TGTGCCAGCAGCAACGCCAGGGGGACCTGGGATTCACCCCTCCACTTT. Amino acids: CASSNARGTWDSPLHF.